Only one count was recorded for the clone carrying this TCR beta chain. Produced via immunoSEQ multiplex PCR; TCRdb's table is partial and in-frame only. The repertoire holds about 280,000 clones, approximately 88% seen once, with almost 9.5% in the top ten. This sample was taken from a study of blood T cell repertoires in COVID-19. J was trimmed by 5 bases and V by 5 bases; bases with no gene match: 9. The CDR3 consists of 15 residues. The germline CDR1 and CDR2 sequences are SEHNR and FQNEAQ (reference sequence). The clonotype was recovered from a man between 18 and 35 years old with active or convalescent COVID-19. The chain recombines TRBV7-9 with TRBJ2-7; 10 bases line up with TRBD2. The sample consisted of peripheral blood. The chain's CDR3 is CASSLTSGGVHEQYF. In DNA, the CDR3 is TGTGCCAGCAGCCTGACAAGCGGGGGGGTCCACGAGCAGTACTTC. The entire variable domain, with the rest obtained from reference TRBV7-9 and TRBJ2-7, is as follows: DTGVSQNPRHKITKRGQNVTFRCDPISEHNRLYWYRQTLGQGPEFLTYFQNEAQLEKSRLLSDRFSAERPKGSFSTLEIQRTEQGDSAMYLCASSLTSGGVHEQYFGPGTRLTVT.